The 2 T cell receptor beta chains presented below share a single source sample, sequenced in a study of OX40 agonist ivuxolimab in advanced cancers. TCRdb's table, derived via immunoSEQ multiplex PCR, lists solely in-frame clones and lacks some. The top ten hold approximately 0.61% of the sample, which has fewer than 95,000 clones, approximately 85% seen once. Source: CD4+ or CD8+ T cells sorted from blood, taken in a trial of the OX40 agonist ivuxolimab. These TCRs come from an adult with an advanced solid tumor such as melanoma, head and neck, liver or kidney cancer.

V is TRBV28 and J is TRBJ2-5; D perhaps matches TRBD2 (5 bases). Trimming removed 5 bases at V and 7 bases at J, with 11 bases between. Per germline, CDR1 MDHEN and CDR2 SYDVKM. There are 12 residues in the CDR3. Here the CDR3 reads CASSMEVGTQYF. As DNA, the CDR3 is TGTGCCAGCAGTATGGAGGTAGGGACCCAGTACTTC.

This chain joins TRBV6-1 and TRBJ2-7, with D unclear. Germline V gene sequence: CDR1 MNHNS, CDR2 SASEGT. The CDR3 spans 16 residues. V lost 2 bases, J lost 5 bases, and 19 bases lay in between. CDR3 DNA sequence: TGTGCCAGCAGTGAATTAGGGTCCGCTCGAGTTAACGAGCAGTACTTC. Translation gives CASSELGSARVNEQYF.